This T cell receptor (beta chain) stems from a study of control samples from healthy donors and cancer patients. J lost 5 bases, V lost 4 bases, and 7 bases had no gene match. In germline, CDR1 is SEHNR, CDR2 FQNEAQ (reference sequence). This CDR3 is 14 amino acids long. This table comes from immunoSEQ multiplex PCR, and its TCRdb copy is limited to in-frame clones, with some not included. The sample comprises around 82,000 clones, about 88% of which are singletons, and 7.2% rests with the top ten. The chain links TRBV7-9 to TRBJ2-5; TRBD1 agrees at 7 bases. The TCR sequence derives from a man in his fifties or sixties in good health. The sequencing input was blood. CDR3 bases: TGTGCCAGCAGCTCCAACAGGGGTCTGGAGACCCAGTACTTC. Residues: CASSSNRGLETQYF.